This T cell receptor beta chain was recovered during a study of blood T cell repertoires in COVID-19. Original handling: Amplification of reference gene primers was used by the study to estimate nucleated cell counts. Profiling relied on immunoSEQ multiplex PCR, and the TCRdb table lists in-frame clones only, not all of them. V, J and clone size are those of that table, while D and trimming were read from the DNA. The sample yields fewer than 250,000 clones, 80% to 90% seen once. The germline V gene has CDR1 SGHDT and CDR2 YYEEEE. J lost 1 base, V lost 2 bases, and 2 bases had no gene match. The CDR3 extends over 15 amino acids. Participants reported their clinical history, and cohort assignment relied on those reports.

This sequence joins TRBV5-6 and TRBJ2-2, with 7 bases lining up with TRBD1. Material: PBMCs or T cells enriched from blood (not recorded which). The sequence was collected from a woman in her 40s who had been exposed to COVID-19. The CDR3 bases are TGTGCCAGCAGCTTCGGACAGGAGAACACCGGGGAGCTGTTTTTT. Translated, it gives CASSFGQENTGELFF.